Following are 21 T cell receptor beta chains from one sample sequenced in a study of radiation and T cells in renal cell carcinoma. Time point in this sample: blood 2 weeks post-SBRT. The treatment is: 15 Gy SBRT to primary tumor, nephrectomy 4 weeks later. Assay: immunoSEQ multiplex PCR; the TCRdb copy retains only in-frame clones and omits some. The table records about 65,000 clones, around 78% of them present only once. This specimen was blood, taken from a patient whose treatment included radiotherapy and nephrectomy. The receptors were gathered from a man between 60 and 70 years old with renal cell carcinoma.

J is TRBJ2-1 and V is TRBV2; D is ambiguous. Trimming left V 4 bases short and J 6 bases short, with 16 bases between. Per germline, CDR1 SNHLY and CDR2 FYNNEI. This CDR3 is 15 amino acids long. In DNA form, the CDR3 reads TGTGCCAGCAGTGGGCAGGCGTCGATGTTCAATGAGCAGTTCTTC. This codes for CASSGQASMFNEQFF. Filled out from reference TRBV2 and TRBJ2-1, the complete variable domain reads EPEVTQTPSHQVTQMGQEVILRCVPISNHLYFYWYRQILGQKVEFLVSFYNNEISEKSEIFDDQFSVERPDGSNFTLKIRSTKLEDSAMYFCASSGQASMFNEQFFGPGTRLTVL.

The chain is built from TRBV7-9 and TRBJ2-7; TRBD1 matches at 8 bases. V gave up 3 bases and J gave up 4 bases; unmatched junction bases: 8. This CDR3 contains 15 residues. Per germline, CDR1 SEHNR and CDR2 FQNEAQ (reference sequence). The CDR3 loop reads CASSLWQGATYEQYF. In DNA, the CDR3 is TGTGCCAGCAGCTTGTGGCAGGGGGCAACTTACGAGCAGTACTTC.

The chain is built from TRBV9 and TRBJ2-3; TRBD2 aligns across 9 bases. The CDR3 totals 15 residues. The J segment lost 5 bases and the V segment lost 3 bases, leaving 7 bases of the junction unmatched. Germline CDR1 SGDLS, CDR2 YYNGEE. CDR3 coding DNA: TGTGCCAGCAGCGCCGTAGCGGGAGATGAAGATACGCAGTATTTT. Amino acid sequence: CASSAVAGDEDTQYF. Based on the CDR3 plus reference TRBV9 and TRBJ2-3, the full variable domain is DSGVTQTPKHLITATGQRVTLRCSPRSGDLSVYWYQQSLDQGLQFLIQYYNGEERAKGNILERFSAQQFPDLHSELNLSSLELGDSALYFCASSAVAGDEDTQYFGPGTRLTVL.

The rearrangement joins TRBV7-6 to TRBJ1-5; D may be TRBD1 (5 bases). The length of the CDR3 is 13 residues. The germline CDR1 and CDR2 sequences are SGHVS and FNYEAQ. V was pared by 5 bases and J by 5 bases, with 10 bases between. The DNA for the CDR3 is TGTGCCAGCAGCCCGGGGCCGGATCAGCCCCAGCATTTT. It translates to CASSPGPDQPQHF.

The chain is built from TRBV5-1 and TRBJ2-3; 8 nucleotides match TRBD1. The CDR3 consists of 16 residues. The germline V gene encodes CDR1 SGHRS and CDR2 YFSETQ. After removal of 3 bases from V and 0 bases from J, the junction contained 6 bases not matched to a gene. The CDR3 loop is CASSSIQGASTDTQYF. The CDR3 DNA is TGCGCCAGCAGCTCCATCCAGGGGGCCAGCACAGATACGCAGTATTTT.

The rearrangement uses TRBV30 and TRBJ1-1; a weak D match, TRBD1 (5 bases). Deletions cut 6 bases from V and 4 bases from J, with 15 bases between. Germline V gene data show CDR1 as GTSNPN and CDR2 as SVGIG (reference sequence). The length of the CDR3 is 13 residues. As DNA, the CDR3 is TGTGCCTGTGGAGGAGGGGACTTCACTGAAGCTTTCTTT. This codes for CACGGGDFTEAFF.

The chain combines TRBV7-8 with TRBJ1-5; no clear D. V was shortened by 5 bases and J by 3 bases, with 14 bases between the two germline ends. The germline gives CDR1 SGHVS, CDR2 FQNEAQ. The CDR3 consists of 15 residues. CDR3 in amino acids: CASSLSWQSNQPQHF. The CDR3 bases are TGTGCCAGCAGCCTCTCGTGGCAGTCCAATCAGCCCCAGCATTTT.

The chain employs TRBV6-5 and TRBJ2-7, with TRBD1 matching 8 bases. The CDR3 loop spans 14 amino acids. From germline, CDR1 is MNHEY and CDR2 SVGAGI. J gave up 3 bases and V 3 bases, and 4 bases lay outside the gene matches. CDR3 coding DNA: TGTGCCAGCAGTTATTCCGACAGGGGCTACGAGCAGTACTTC. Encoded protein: CASSYSDRGYEQYF.

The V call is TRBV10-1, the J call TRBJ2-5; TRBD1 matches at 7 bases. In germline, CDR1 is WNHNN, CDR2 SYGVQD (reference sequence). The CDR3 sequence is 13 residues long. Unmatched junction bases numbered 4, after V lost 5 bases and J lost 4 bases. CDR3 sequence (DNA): TGCGCCAGCAGTACAGGGGTTTCAGAGACCCAGTACTTC. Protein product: CASSTGVSETQYF.

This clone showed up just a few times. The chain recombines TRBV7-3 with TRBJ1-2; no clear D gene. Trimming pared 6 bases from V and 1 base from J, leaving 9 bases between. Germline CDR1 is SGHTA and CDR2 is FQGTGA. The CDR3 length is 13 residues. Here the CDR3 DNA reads TGTGCCAGCAGTCAGTGGGGTAACTATGGCTACACCTTC. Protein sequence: CASSQWGNYGYTF.

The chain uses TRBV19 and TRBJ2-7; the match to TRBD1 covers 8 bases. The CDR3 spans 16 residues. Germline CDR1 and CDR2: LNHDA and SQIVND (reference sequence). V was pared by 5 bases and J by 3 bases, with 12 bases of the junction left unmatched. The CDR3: CASSHLGGQEFYEQYF. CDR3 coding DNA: TGTGCCAGTAGTCATTTAGGGGGACAGGAATTCTACGAGCAGTACTTC.

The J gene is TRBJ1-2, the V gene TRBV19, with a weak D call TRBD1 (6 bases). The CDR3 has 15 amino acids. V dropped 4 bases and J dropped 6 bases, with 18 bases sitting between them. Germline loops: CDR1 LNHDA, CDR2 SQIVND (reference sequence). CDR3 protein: CASSTGVGTNHGYTF. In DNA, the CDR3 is TGTGCCAGTAGTACCGGGGTGGGGACAAACCATGGCTACACCTTC.

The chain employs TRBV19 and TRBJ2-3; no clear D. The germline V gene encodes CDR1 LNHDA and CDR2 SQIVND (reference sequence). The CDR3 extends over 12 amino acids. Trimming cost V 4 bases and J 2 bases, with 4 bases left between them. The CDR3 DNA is TGTGCCAGTAGTAAAAACACAGATACGCAGTATTTT. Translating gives CASSKNTDTQYF.

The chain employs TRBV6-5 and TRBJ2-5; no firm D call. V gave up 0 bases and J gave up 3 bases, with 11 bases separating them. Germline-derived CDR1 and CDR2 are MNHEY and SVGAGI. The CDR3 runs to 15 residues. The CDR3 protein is CASSYSFPGEETQYF. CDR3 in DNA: TGTGCCAGCAGTTACTCATTTCCGGGCGAAGAGACCCAGTACTTC.

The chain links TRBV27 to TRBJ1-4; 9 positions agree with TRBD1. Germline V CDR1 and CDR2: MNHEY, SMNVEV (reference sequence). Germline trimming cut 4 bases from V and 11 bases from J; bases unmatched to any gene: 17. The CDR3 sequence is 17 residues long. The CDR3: CASSWGPGTGTTAKLFF. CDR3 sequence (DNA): TGTGCCAGCAGTTGGGGTCCCGGGACAGGGACGACGGCGAAACTGTTTTTT.

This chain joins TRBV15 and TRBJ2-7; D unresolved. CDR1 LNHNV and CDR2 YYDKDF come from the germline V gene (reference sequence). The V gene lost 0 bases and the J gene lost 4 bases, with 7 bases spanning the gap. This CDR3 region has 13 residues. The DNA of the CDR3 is TGTGCCACCAGCAGAGATCGGAGATACGAGCAGTACGTC. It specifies CATSRDRRYEQYV.

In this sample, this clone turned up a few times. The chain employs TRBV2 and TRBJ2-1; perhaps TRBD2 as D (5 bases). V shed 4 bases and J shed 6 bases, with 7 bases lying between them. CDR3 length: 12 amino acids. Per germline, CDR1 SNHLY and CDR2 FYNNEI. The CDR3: CASSVGGNEQFF. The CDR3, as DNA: TGTGCCAGCAGTGTAGGAGGCAATGAGCAGTTCTTC.

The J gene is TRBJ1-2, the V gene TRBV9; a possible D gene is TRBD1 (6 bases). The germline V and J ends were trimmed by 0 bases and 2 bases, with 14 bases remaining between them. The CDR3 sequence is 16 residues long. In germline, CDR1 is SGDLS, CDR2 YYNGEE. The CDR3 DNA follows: TGTGCCAGCAGCGTAGCGGGGGGGCCCTTCAACTATGGCTACACCTTC. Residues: CASSVAGGPFNYGYTF.

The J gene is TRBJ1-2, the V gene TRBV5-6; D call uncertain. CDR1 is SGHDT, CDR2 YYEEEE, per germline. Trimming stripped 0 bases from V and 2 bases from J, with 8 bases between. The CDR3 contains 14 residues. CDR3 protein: CASSLGGKNYGYTF. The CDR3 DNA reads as TGTGCCAGCAGCTTGGGTGGGAAAAACTATGGCTACACCTTC.

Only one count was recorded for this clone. As DNA, the CDR3 is TGTGCCAGCAACCCCGGGACACGCCGCGGTAATTCACCCCTCCACTTT. Encoded protein: CASNPGTRRGNSPLHF. The rearrangement joins TRBV6-4 to TRBJ1-6; D is perhaps TRBD1 (6 bases). V shed 7 bases and J shed 6 bases, with 19 bases lying between them. This CDR3 contains 16 residues. Looked up from germline, CDR1 is MRHNA and CDR2 is SNTAGT.

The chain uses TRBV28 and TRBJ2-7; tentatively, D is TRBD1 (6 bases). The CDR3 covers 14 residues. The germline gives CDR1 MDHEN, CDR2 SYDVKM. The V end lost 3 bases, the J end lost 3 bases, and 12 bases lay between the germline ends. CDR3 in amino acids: CASSLPQGSYEQYF. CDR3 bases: TGTGCCAGCAGTTTGCCACAGGGAAGCTACGAGCAGTACTTC. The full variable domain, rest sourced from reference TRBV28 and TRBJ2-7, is DVKVTQSSRYLVKRTGEKVFLECVQDMDHENMFWYRQDPGLGLRLIYFSYDVKMKEKGDIPEGYSVSREKKERFSLILESASTNQTSMYLCASSLPQGSYEQYFGPGTRLTVT.